Following are 14 T cell receptor beta chains from one sample sequenced in a study of blood T cell repertoires in COVID-19 (TCRdb year 2020). Library prep was done by the immunoSEQ multiplex PCR assay. TCRdb retrieved this table from immuneACCESS and kept in-frame rearrangements only. Not all clones are present; in checked studies, unresolved V genes account for under half, and no reason is known for the remainder. The sample records roughly 100,000 clones, approximately 84% of which are singletons. The ten largest account for 5% to 8% of the sample. The sequencing input was peripheral blood. The receptors come from a human donor in a cohort sampled during active COVID-19.

V gene TRBV5-1 combines with J gene TRBJ1-6; 9 nucleotides match TRBD1. V dropped 3 bases and J dropped 10; count of bases not matched to a gene: 5. CDR3 length: 14 residues. Germline V gene lookup returns CDR1 SGHRS and CDR2 YFSETQ. CDR3 sequence reads: CASSYRGQGSPLHF. The DNA of the CDR3 is TGCGCCAGCAGCTACAGGGGGCAGGGGTCACCCCTCCACTTT.

V gene TRBV15 combines with J gene TRBJ2-7; a possible D gene is TRBD2 (5 bases). This CDR3 spans 15 amino acids. CDR1 LNHNV and CDR2 YYDKDF come from the germline V gene (reference sequence). The V and J ends lost 0 bases and 4 bases respectively, with 13 bases between them. The CDR3 bases are TGTGCCACCAGCAGAGAGGTAGTGGGGAGTTACGAGCAGTACTTC. It yields the protein CATSREVVGSYEQYF.

CDR3 coding DNA: TGTGCCAGCAGTGGGTTAAGACTAGCGGAGTACAATGAGCAGTTCTTC. It is translated as CASSGLRLAEYNEQFF. The genes are TRBV6-1 and TRBJ2-1; TRBD2 agrees at 9 bases. The CDR3 sequence is 16 residues long. With V trimmed by 4 bases and J by 4 bases, 8 bases remained unmatched. CDR1 MNHNS and CDR2 SASEGT come from the germline V gene.

This chain connects TRBV24-1 to TRBJ2-1; D may be TRBD1 (5 bases). V was shortened by 4 bases and J by 9 bases, with 12 bases between the two germline ends. Germline CDR1 KGHDR, CDR2 SFDVKD. This CDR3 region has 13 residues. The CDR3 region is CATSDRDRFEQFF. CDR3 DNA sequence: TGTGCCACCAGTGACCGCGACAGATTTGAGCAGTTCTTC.

This chain links TRBV27 with TRBJ2-2, with a tentative D call TRBD2 (7 bases). The germline V gene has CDR1 MNHEY and CDR2 SMNVEV (reference sequence). Trimming took 6 bases from V and 5 from J, leaving 16 bases between them. The CDR3 contains 15 residues. The DNA of the CDR3 is TGTGCCAGCAGGGGAGGGGGGCGAGGAACCGGGGAGCTGTTTTTT. The encoded protein is CASRGGGRGTGELFF.

The rearrangement uses TRBV11-3 and TRBJ2-3; TRBD2 aligns across 8 bases. The CDR3 is made up of 15 amino acids. The junction had 9 bases not matched to a gene; V was cut back by 5 bases and J by 5 bases. From germline, CDR1 is SGHNT and CDR2 YENEEA. The CDR3 spells CASSPGGAGRDTQYF. CDR3 nucleotide sequence: TGTGCCAGCAGCCCCGGGGGGGCCGGAAGAGATACGCAGTATTTT. Filled out from reference TRBV11-3 and TRBJ2-3, the complete variable domain reads EAGVVQSPRYKIIEKKQPVAFWCNPISGHNTLYWYLQNLGQGPELLIRYENEEAVDDSQLPKDRFSAERLKGVDSTLKIQPAELGDSAVYLCASSPGGAGRDTQYFGPGTRLTVL.

The V and J genes are TRBV9 and TRBJ2-3; 7 nucleotides agree with TRBD1. CDR3 length: 15 residues. After removal of 4 bases from V and 1 base from J, the junction contained 6 bases not matched to a gene. From germline, CDR1 is SGDLS and CDR2 YYNGEE. CDR3 amino acids: CASSSLGQGTDTQYF. CDR3 bases: TGTGCCAGCAGCTCACTCGGACAGGGCACAGATACGCAGTATTTT.

V and J are TRBV6-5 and TRBJ1-2; D is unresolved. Per the germline V gene, CDR1 is MNHEY and CDR2 is SVGAGI. The CDR3 is 13 residues long. Trimming pared 6 bases from V and 6 bases from J, leaving 14 bases between. CDR3 loop: CASSDRVRNGYTF. The CDR3 DNA is TGTGCCAGCAGCGACCGTGTCAGGAATGGCTACACCTTC.

This clone was found once. The rearrangement links TRBV6-1 to TRBJ1-2; no reliable D call. CDR3 size: 15 residues. Germline V gene lookup returns CDR1 MNHNS and CDR2 SASEGT. The germline V and J ends were trimmed by 3 bases and 3 bases, with 14 bases remaining between them. The CDR3 DNA is TGTGCCAGCAGTGAGGGGAGGGAGGCTCACTATGGCTACACCTTC. This codes for CASSEGREAHYGYTF.

The V call is TRBV29-1, the J call TRBJ1-3; 7 positions match TRBD1. The CDR3 loop spans 12 amino acids. The germline V gene has CDR1 SQVTM and CDR2 ANQGSEA. The ends lost 8 bases at V and 3 bases at J; junction bases unmatched: 4. The CDR3 sequence: CSYRQGGNTIYF. The CDR3, as DNA: TGCAGCTATCGACAGGGTGGAAACACCATATATTTT. The full variable domain, rest sourced from reference TRBV29-1 and TRBJ1-3, is SAVISQKPSRDICQRGTSLTIQCQVDSQVTMMFWYRQQPGQSLTLIATANQGSEATYESGFVIDKFPISRPNLTFSTLTVSNMSPEDSSIYLCSYRQGGNTIYFGEGSWLTVV.

The chain links TRBV6-5 to TRBJ2-1; D is perhaps TRBD2 (5 bases). V shed 0 bases and J shed 3 bases, with 12 bases lying between them. There are 16 residues in the CDR3. Germline V lookup: CDR1 MNHEY, CDR2 SVGAGI. CDR3 DNA: TGTGCCAGCAGTTACTCGACCGGGGAGAACTACAATGAGCAGTTCTTC. As protein: CASSYSTGENYNEQFF.

The chain recombines TRBV27 with TRBJ2-1; 9 bases fit TRBD2. The CDR3 runs 15 residues. The V segment lost 2 bases and the J segment 7 bases; nucleotides outside the gene matches: 6. Germline assignment: CDR1 MNHEY and CDR2 SMNVEV (reference sequence). The CDR3 region has the DNA TGTGCCAGCAGTTTAGCGGGAGGGCCTTTGAATGAGCAGTTCTTC. Its protein product is CASSLAGGPLNEQFF.

The chain has TRBV15 and TRBJ2-3; 9 positions match TRBD2. Germline CDR1 is LNHNV and CDR2 is YYDKDF (reference sequence). The CDR3 covers 16 residues. V was pared by 5 bases and J by 2 bases, with 8 bases of the junction left unmatched. The DNA of the CDR3 is TGTGCCACCAGCGGACGCGGGGGGGGCACCACAGATACGCAGTATTTT. Amino acids: CATSGRGGGTTDTQYF.

A single count supports this clone. The CDR3: CASSIDQGTSYEQYF. The CDR3 coding sequence is TGTGCCAGTAGTATAGATCAGGGGACAAGTTACGAGCAGTACTTC. This chain connects TRBV19 to TRBJ2-7; D might be TRBD1 (6 bases). Germline V lookup: CDR1 LNHDA, CDR2 SQIVND (reference sequence). The CDR3 runs to 15 residues. V was clipped by 0 bases and J by 4 bases, with 13 bases between them.